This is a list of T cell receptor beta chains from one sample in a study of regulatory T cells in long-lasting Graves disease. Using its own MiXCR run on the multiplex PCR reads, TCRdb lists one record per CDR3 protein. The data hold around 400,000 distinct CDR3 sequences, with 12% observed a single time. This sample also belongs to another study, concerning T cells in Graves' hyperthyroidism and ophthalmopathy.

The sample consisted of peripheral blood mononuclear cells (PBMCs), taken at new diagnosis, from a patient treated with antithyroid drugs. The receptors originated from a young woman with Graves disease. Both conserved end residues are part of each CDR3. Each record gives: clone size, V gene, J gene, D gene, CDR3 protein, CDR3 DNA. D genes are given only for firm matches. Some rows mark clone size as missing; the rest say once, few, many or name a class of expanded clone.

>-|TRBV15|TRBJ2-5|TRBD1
CATSKQRQGSRKETQYF
TGTGCCACCAGCAAACAAAGACAGGGGTCCAGGAAAGAGACCCAGTACTTC
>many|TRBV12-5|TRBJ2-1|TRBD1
CASALRTGSYNEQFF
TGTGCTAGTGCCCTAAGGACAGGATCCTACAATGAGCAGTTCTTC
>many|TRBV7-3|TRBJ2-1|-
CASSLIQASRDNEQFF
TGTGCCAGCAGCTTAATTCAGGCCTCTCGAGACAATGAGCAGTTCTTC
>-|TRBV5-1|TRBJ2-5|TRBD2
CASSLAGTSGRAGETQYF
TGCGCCAGCAGCTTGGCCGGGACTAGCGGGAGGGCCGGGGAGACCCAGTACTTC
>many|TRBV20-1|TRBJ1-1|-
CSARNKDPMNTEAFF
TGCAGTGCTAGAAACAAGGACCCCATGAACACTGAAGCTTTCTTT
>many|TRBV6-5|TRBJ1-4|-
CASSYSVDGGKLFF
TGTGCCAGCAGTTACTCTGTGGACGGCGGAAAACTGTTTTTT
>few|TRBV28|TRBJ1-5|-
CASSFLVNKNQPQHF
TGTGCCAGCAGTTTTTTGGTCAACAAAAATCAGCCCCAGCATTTT
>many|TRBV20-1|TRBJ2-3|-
CSAIGPVSSTDTQYF
TGCAGTGCGATCGGGCCAGTCTCTAGCACAGATACGCAGTATTTT
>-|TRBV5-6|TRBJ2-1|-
CASSLSTEQFF
TGTGCCAGCAGCTTGTCGACAGAGCAGTTCTTC
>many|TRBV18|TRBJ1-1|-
CASSPVFREGGNTEAFF
TGTGCCAGCTCACCAGTTTTCAGGGAAGGCGGGAACACTGAAGCTTTCTTT
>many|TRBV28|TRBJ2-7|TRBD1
CASSMPEGQGSYEQYF
TGTGCCAGCAGTATGCCTGAAGGACAGGGTAGCTACGAGCAGTACTTC
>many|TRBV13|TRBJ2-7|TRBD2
CASSSWEGSPYEQYF
TGTGCCAGCAGCTCATGGGAGGGCTCTCCCTACGAGCAGTACTTC
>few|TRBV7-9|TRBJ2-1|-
CASSLYGVGYNEQFF
TGTGCCAGCAGCTTATACGGGGTTGGCTACAATGAGCAGTTCTTC
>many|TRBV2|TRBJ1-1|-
CASSRDLFLNTEAFF
TGTGCCAGCAGCAGGGACCTTTTTTTAAACACTGAAGCTTTCTTT
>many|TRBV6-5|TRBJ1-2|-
CASSYLEEGGPSIRGYTF
TGTGCCAGCAGTTACCTAGAGGAAGGGGGACCATCTATCCGCGGCTACACCTTC
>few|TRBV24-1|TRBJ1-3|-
CATSDLVLQPPGNTIYF
TGTGCCACCAGTGATTTAGTCCTCCAACCCCCTGGAAACACCATATATTTT
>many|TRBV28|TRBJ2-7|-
CASRATAYEQYF
TGTGCCAGCAGGGCCACAGCCTACGAGCAGTACTTC
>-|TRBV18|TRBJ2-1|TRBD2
CASSRTSGSLNEQFF
TGTGCCAGTTCCCGGACTAGCGGGAGCTTGAATGAGCAGTTCTTC
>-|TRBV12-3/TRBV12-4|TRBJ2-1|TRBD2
CASSRGLAVYNEQFF
TGTGCCAGCAGTCGGGGACTAGCGGTGTACAATGAGCAGTTCTTC
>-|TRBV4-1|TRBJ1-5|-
CASSQVSSAAGQPQHF
TGCGCCAGCAGCCAAGTCTCATCGGCCGCGGGGCAGCCCCAGCATTTT
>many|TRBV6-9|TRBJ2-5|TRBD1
CATPGTAQETQYF
TGCGCCACCCCGGGGACAGCACAAGAGACCCAGTACTTC
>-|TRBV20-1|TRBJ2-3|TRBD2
CSALTSATDTQYF
TGCAGTGCTCTAACTAGCGCGACAGATACGCAGTATTTT
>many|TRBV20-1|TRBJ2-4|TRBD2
CSARTGGGGYGNIQYF
TGCAGTGCTAGGACTGGCGGGGGGGGCTATGGAAACATTCAGTACTTC
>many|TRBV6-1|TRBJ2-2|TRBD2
CASRTLAGGTGELFF
TGTGCCAGCAGGACTCTAGCGGGGGGCACCGGGGAGCTGTTTTTT
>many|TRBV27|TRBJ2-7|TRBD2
CASGTSGSYEQYF
TGTGCCAGCGGGACTAGCGGGAGTTACGAGCAGTACTTC
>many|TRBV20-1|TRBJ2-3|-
CSALTSFKADTQYF
TGCAGTGCTCTGACTAGTTTTAAGGCAGATACGCAGTATTTT
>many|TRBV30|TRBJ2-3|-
CAWSGGLDTQYF
TGTGCCTGGAGTGGGGGATTGGATACGCAGTATTTT
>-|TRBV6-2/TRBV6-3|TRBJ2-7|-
CASSYYSSYEQYF
TGTGCCAGCAGTTATTATTCTTCCTACGAGCAGTACTTC
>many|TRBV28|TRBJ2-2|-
CASSLRRGRRINVGGELFF
TGTGCCAGCAGTTTGAGACGAGGAAGGCGCATTAACGTTGGCGGGGAGCTGTTTTTT
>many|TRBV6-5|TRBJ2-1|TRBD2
CASSYRLAGGNEQFF
TGTGCCAGCAGTTACAGGCTAGCGGGGGGCAATGAGCAGTTCTTC
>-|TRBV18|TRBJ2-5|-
CASSLWEDSQETQYF
TGTGCCAGCTCACTGTGGGAAGACAGCCAAGAGACCCAGTACTTC
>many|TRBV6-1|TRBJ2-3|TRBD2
CASRWRGYTDTQYF
TGTGCCAGCCGCTGGCGGGGGTATACAGATACGCAGTATTTT
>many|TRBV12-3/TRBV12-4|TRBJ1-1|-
CASSTPFPGNTEAFF
TGTGCCAGCAGTACGCCGTTCCCGGGGAACACTGAAGCTTTCTTT
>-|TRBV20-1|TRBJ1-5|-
CSASVTADSNQPQHF
TGCAGTGCTAGTGTTACAGCCGATAGCAATCAGCCCCAGCATTTT
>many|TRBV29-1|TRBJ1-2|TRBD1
CSVSFWAGGNYGYTF
TGCAGCGTCTCATTCTGGGCAGGGGGGAACTATGGCTACACCTTC
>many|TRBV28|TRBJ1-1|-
CASSLSLGKNTEAFF
TGTGCCAGCAGTTTAAGTTTAGGGAAGAACACTGAAGCTTTCTTT
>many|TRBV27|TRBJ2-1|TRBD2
CASSLYLAGVNEQFF
TGTGCCAGCAGTTTATACCTAGCGGGAGTCAATGAGCAGTTCTTC
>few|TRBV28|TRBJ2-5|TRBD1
CASSFPRGETQYF
TGTGCCAGCAGTTTTCCCAGGGGGGAGACCCAGTACTTC
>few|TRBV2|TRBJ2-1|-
CASSDPDEQFF
TGTGCCAGCAGTGATCCGGATGAGCAGTTCTTC
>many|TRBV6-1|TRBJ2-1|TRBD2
CAISSSGRANEQFF
TGTGCCATCTCTAGTAGCGGGAGGGCCAATGAGCAGTTCTTC
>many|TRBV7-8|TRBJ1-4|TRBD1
CASSPGTGGEKLFF
TGTGCCAGCAGCCCCGGGACAGGGGGTGAAAAACTGTTTTTT
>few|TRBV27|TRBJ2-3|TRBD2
CASSTGLAGAPQYF
TGTGCCAGCAGTACAGGACTAGCGGGGGCGCCGCAGTATTTT
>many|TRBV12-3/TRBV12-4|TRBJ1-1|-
CASRLRAYREAFF
TGTGCCAGCAGGCTAAGGGCTTACCGTGAAGCTTTCTTT
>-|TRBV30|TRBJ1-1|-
CVWSVTFRPEAFF
TGTGTCTGGAGTGTAACATTCAGGCCCGAAGCTTTCTTT
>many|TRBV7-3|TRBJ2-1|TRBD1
CASSLDPGTGIYEQFF
TGTGCCAGCAGCCTGGACCCCGGGACAGGGATCTATGAGCAGTTCTTC
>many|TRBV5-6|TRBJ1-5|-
CASSFWKKVGDQPQHF
TGTGCCAGCAGCTTTTGGAAAAAGGTGGGGGATCAGCCCCAGCATTTT
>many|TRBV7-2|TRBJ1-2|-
CASSPILSGGGGYTF
TGTGCCAGCAGCCCCATTCTCTCTGGGGGTGGAGGCTACACCTTC
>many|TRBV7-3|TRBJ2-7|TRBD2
CASSLALAVLPYEQYF
TGTGCCAGCAGCTTAGCCCTAGCGGTCCTCCCGTACGAGCAGTACTTC